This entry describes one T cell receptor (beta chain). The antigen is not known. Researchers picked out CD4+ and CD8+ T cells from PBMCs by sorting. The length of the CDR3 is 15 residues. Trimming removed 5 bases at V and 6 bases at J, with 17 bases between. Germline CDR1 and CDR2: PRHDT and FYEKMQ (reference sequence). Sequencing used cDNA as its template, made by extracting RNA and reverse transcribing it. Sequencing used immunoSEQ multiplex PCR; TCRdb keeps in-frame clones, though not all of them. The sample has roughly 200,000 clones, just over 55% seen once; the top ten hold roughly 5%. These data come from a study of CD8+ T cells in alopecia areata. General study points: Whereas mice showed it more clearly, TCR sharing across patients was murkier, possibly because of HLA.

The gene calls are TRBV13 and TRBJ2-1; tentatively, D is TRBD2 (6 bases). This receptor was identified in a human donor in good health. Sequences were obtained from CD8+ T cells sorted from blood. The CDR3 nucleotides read TGTGCCAGCAGCCCCGGGAGATCGAAAGGCAATGAGCAGTTCTTC. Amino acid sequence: CASSPGRSKGNEQFF.